The entry below gives a single T cell receptor beta chain sequence along with its context. This sample is drawn from a study of blood T cell repertoires in COVID-19. Study details: Samples taken during acute and convalescent COVID-19 were collected in the United States, Italy and Spain.

The CDR3 has 20 residues. Germline values: CDR1 SGDLS, CDR2 YYNGEE. V was pared by 4 bases and J by 4 bases, with 19 bases of the junction left unmatched. Everyone who took part was about 18 to 90 years old, and they came from about 23 US areas. The protocol was immunoSEQ multiplex PCR, while the TCRdb copy is restricted to in-frame clones and leaves out a portion. The repertoire consists of 160,000 or so clones, with roughly 80% occurring once and the leading ten covering about 5.7%. Sequenced: PBMCs or T cells enriched from blood (not recorded which). V gene TRBV9 combines with J gene TRBJ2-2; 10 bases are shared with TRBD2. This clonotype was obtained from a woman between 35 and 50 years old with acute COVID-19. CDR3 loop: CASSHKSLGELAGVTGELFF. In nucleotides, the CDR3 is TGTGCCAGCAGCCATAAGTCCCTTGGAGAGCTAGCGGGAGTCACCGGGGAGCTGTTTTTT. The full variable domain, rest sourced from reference TRBV9 and TRBJ2-2, is DSGVTQTPKHLITATGQRVTLRCSPRSGDLSVYWYQQSLDQGLQFLIQYYNGEERAKGNILERFSAQQFPDLHSELNLSSLELGDSALYFCASSHKSLGELAGVTGELFFGEGSRLTVL.